The rows below give T cell receptor beta chains drawn from one sample of a study of T cell changes during pregnancy in multiple sclerosis. The method was immunoSEQ multiplex PCR; TCRdb's version includes in-frame clones alone and lacks a portion of them. The sample gives 55,000 to 85,000 clones, roughly 90% of which show up once; about 2% is in the top ten. Sequenced here: peripheral blood, sampled in the second trimester of pregnancy. Receptors were obtained from a female donor with multiple sclerosis, enrolled in a pregnancy study. Each CDR3 is given with its conserved first and last residue. A D gene is named only where the DNA matches it firmly. Clone size appears in some rows only: once, few, many, or a class for an expanded clone.

d_call j_call v_call clone_size cdr3_aa cdr3_nt
- TRBJ2-7 TRBV5-5 - CASSFGQTYEQYF TGTGCCAGCAGCTTCGGACAGACCTACGAGCAGTACTTC
TRBD2 TRBJ2-1 TRBV29-1 few CSVEGLAGETYNEQFF TGCAGCGTTGAAGGGCTAGCGGGAGAAACCTACAATGAGCAGTTCTTC
TRBD1 TRBJ2-3 TRBV10-3 - CAISGWTGGADTQYF TGTGCCATCAGTGGGTGGACAGGGGGGGCAGATACGCAGTATTTT
- TRBJ2-7 TRBV11-3 - CASSSGVGGYEQYF TGTGCCAGCAGCTCCGGTGTAGGGGGCTACGAGCAGTACTTC
- TRBJ2-2 TRBV28 once CASSYPTGKLNTGELFF TGTGCCAGCAGCTACCCCACAGGGAAACTCAACACCGGGGAGCTGTTTTTT
- TRBJ2-1 TRBV15 - CATSRARQEQFF TGTGCCACCAGCAGAGCCCGTCAGGAGCAGTTCTTC
TRBD1 TRBJ2-7 TRBV30 - CAWSVSGTGAYEQYF TGTGCCTGGAGTGTAAGTGGGACAGGGGCCTACGAGCAGTACTTC
TRBD2 TRBJ2-1 TRBV6-1 - CASQRGQPYNEQFF TGTGCCAGCCAGCGGGGGCAACCCTACAATGAGCAGTTCTTC
TRBD1 TRBJ2-3 TRBV9 once CASSGRQGRTDTQYF TGTGCCAGCAGCGGACGACAGGGGCGCACAGATACGCAGTATTTT
TRBD2 TRBJ2-1 TRBV10-3 - CAISTTTGTSGYNEQFF TGTGCCATCAGCACGACCACCGGGACTAGCGGCTACAATGAGCAGTTCTTC
- TRBJ1-1 TRBV11-3 - CASSEVENTEAFF TGTGCCAGCAGCGAGGTCGAGAACACTGAAGCTTTCTTT
- TRBJ2-1 TRBV7-2 - CASSSRYRDEQFF TGTGCCAGCAGCTCTCGATATCGGGATGAGCAGTTCTTC
- TRBJ2-1 TRBV4-2 - CASSQEPSGSYNEQFF TGTGCCAGCAGCCAAGAGCCAAGCGGGTCCTACAATGAGCAGTTCTTC
- TRBJ1-5 TRBV7-9 - CASSLTQGPQHF TGTGCCAGCAGCCTAACACAGGGGCCCCAGCATTTT
- TRBJ1-1 TRBV6-5 - CASTRGGLNTEAFF TGTGCCAGTACCCGCGGGGGCTTGAACACTGAAGCTTTCTTT
- TRBJ1-6 TRBV6-5 - CASSYNSYNSPLHF TGTGCCAGCAGTTATAACAGTTATAATTCACCCCTCCACTTT
- TRBJ1-1 TRBV6-5 - CASSSVGEDTEAFF TGTGCCAGCAGTTCGGTGGGGGAGGACACTGAAGCTTTCTTT
TRBD1 TRBJ2-7 TRBV28 - CASRLTGTVSYEQYF TGTGCCAGCAGGCTCACCGGGACAGTCTCCTACGAGCAGTACTTC
- TRBJ1-2 TRBV7-9 - CALGNREGYGYTF TGTGCCTTGGGCAACAGGGAGGGCTATGGCTACACCTTC
- TRBJ1-4 TRBV10-3 once CAHSQGRSTNEKLFF TGTGCCCACAGTCAGGGAAGGAGTACTAATGAAAAACTGTTTTTT
TRBD2 TRBJ2-7 TRBV28 - CASTLAGVNYEQYF TGTGCCAGCACCTTAGCGGGAGTCAACTACGAGCAGTACTTC
- TRBJ2-5 TRBV11-3 - CASSPSEDLETQYF TGTGCCAGCAGCCCTTCGGAGGATCTAGAGACCCAGTACTTC
TRBD2 TRBJ2-1 TRBV14 - CASSQGLAGNNEQFF TGTGCCAGCAGCCAAGGGTTAGCGGGAAACAATGAGCAGTTCTTC
- TRBJ1-2 TRBV28 - CASSSPLGTIYGYTF TGTGCCAGCAGTTCCCCCCTTGGGACAATCTATGGCTACACCTTC
TRBD1 TRBJ1-1 TRBV9 - CASSEGQGAFSKAFF TGTGCCAGCAGCGAAGGACAGGGGGCTTTTAGTAAAGCTTTCTTT
TRBD2 TRBJ2-3 TRBV28 - CASRHRLAGSVRYTQYF TGTGCCAGCAGACACCGACTAGCGGGGTCCGTGAGGTATACGCAGTATTTT
TRBD1 TRBJ1-2 TRBV9 - CASSEDWDSYGYTF TGTGCCAGCAGCGAAGATTGGGACAGCTATGGCTACACCTTC
- TRBJ1-2 TRBV5-6 - CASSLDTGGWGYTF TGTGCCAGCAGCTTGGATACCGGGGGTTGGGGCTACACCTTC
TRBD1 TRBJ2-7 TRBV19 - CASSDGTGGVEQYF TGTGCCAGTAGCGACGGGACAGGGGGCGTTGAGCAGTACTTC
- TRBJ1-1 TRBV12-5 - CASASDTEAFF TGTGCTAGTGCTAGCGACACTGAAGCTTTCTTT
TRBD1 TRBJ2-7 TRBV11-2 - CASSSPGQRYEQYF TGTGCCAGCAGCTCGCCGGGACAGCGGTACGAGCAGTACTTC